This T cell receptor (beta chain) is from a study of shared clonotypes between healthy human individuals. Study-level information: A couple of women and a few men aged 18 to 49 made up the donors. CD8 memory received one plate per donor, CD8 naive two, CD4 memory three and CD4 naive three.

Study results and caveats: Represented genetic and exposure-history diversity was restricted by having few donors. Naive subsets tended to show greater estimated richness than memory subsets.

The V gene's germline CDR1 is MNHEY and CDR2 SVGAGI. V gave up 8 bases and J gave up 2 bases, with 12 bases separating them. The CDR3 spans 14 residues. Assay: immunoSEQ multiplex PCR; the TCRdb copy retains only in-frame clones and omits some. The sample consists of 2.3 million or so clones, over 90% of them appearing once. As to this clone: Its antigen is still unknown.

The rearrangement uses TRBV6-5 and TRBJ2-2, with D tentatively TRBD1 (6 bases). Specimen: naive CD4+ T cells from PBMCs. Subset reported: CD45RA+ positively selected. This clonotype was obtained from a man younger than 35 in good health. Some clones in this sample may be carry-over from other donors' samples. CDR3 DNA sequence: TGTGCCAGCCGGGACACCTCTAACACCGGGGAGCTGTTTTTT. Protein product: CASRDTSNTGELFF.